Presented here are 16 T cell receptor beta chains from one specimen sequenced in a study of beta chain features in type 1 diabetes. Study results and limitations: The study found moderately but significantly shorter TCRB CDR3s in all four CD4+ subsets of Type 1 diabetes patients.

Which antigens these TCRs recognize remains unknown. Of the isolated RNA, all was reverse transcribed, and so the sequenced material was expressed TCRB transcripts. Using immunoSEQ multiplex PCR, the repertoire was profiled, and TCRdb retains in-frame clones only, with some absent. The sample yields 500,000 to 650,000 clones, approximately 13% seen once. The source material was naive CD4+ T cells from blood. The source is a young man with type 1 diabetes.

The CDR3 DNA reads as TGTGCCAGCAGTTCTTCCGACAGTCTCTCTGGAAACACCATATATTTT. This gives the protein CASSSSDSLSGNTIYF. The chain couples TRBV6-5 to TRBJ1-3, with a possible D match to TRBD1 (5 bases). V was pared by 4 bases and J by 0 bases, with 13 bases between. Germline assignment: CDR1 MNHEY and CDR2 SVGAGI. The CDR3 totals 16 residues.

The CDR3 DNA reads as TGTGCCAGCAGCTCCCACAGGGTGGTTACTGAAGCTTTCTTT. Translation gives CASSSHRVVTEAFF. This sequence joins TRBV11-1 and TRBJ1-1; D may be TRBD1 (6 bases). This CDR3 has 14 amino acids. Germline values: CDR1 SGHAT, CDR2 FQDESV (reference sequence). The V end was cut by 4 bases, the J end by 5 bases, with 14 bases between.

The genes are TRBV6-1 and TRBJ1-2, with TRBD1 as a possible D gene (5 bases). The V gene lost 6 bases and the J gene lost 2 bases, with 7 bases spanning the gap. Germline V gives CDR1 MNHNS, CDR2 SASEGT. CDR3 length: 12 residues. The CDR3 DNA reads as TGTGCCAGCAGGGAGGGGAACTATGGCTACACCTTC. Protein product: CASREGNYGYTF.

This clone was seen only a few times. The CDR3 bases are TGTGCCAGCAGTCATAGGGGACCTAGCACAGATACGCAGTATTTT. Amino acids: CASSHRGPSTDTQYF. The chain carries TRBV6-1 and TRBJ2-3; D possibly uses TRBD1 or TRBD2 (5 bases each). Germline CDR1 reads MNHNS; CDR2 reads SASEGT. V lost 5 bases, J lost 0 bases, and 12 bases lay in between. The CDR3 contains 15 residues.

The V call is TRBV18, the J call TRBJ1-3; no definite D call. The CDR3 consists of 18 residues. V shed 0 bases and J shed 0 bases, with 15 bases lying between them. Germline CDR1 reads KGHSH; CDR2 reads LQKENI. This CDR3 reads CASSPPNDRASSGNTIYF. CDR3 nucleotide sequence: TGTGCCAGCTCACCACCGAACGATAGGGCGAGCTCTGGAAACACCATATATTTT.

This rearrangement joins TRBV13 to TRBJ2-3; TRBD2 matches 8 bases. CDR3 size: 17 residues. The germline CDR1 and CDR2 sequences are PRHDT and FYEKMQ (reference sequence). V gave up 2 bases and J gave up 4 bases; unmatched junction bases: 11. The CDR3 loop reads CASSLRRGAAFADTQYF. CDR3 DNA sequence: TGTGCCAGCAGCTTAAGGCGGGGGGCGGCTTTTGCAGATACGCAGTATTTT.

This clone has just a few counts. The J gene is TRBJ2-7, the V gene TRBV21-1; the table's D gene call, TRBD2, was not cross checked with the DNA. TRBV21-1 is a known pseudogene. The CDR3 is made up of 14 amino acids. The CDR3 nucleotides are TGTGCCAGCAGCAAAGTCGGAGGATCCTACGAGCAGTACTTC. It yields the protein CASSKVGGSYEQYF.

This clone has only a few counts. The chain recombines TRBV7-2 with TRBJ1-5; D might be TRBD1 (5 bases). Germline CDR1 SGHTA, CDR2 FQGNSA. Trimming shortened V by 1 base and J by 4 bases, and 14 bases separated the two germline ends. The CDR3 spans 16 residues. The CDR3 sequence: CASSLGIQAGNQPQHF. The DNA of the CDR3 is TGTGCCAGCAGCTTAGGTATACAGGCAGGGAATCAGCCCCAGCATTTT.

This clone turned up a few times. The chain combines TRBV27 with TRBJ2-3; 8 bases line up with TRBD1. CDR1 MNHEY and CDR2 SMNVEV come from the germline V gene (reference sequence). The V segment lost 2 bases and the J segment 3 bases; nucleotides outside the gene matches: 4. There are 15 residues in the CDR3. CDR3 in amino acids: CASSLTGGWTDTQYF. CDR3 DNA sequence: TGTGCCAGCAGTTTAACAGGGGGATGGACAGATACGCAGTATTTT.

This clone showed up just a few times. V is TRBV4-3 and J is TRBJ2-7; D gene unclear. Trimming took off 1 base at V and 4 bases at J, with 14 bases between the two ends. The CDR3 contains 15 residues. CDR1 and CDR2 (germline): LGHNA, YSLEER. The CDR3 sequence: CASSQAPKGEYEQYF. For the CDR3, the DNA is TGCGCCAGCAGCCAAGCTCCAAAAGGCGAGTACGAGCAGTACTTC.

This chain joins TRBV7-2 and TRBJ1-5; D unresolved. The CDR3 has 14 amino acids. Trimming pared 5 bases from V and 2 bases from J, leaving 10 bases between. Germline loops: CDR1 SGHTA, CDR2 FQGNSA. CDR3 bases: TGTGCCAGCAGCGGGGAGTACGGCAATCAGCCCCAGCATTTT. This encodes CASSGEYGNQPQHF.

As DNA, the CDR3 is TGCAGCGATCAAGGGACATACTATGGCTACACCTTC. This codes for CSDQGTYYGYTF. The chain combines TRBV29-1 with TRBJ1-2; possible D gene TRBD1, 6 bases. CDR1 is SQVTM, CDR2 ANQGSEA, per germline. The CDR3 is made up of 12 amino acids. V lost 7 bases, J lost 3 bases, and 12 bases lay in between.

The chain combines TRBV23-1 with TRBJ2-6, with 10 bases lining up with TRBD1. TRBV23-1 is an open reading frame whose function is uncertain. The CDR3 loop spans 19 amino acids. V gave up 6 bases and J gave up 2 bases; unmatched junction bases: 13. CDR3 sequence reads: CASSPETGGSRAGANVLTF. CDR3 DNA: TGCGCCAGCAGCCCAGAGACAGGGGGCTCTAGGGCTGGGGCCAACGTCCTGACTTTC.

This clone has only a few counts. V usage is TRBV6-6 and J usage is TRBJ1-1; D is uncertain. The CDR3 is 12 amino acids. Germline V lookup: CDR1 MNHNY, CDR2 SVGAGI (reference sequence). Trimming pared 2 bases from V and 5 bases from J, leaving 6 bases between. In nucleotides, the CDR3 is TGTGCCAGCAGTTACATTCGTACTGAAGCTTTCTTT. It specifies CASSYIRTEAFF.

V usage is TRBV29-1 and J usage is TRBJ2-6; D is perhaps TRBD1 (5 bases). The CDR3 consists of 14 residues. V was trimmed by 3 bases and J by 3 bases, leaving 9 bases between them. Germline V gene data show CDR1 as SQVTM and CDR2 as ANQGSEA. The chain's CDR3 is CSVEKGRGANVLTF. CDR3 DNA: TGCAGCGTTGAGAAGGGGCGTGGGGCCAACGTCCTGACTTTC.

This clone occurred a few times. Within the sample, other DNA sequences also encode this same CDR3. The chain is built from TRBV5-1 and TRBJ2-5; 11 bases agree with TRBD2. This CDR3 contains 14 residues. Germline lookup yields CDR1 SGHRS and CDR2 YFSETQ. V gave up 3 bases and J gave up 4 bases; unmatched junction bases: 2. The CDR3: CASSSGTSGETQYF. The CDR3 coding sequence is TGCGCCAGCAGCTCGGGGACTAGCGGAGAGACCCAGTACTTC.